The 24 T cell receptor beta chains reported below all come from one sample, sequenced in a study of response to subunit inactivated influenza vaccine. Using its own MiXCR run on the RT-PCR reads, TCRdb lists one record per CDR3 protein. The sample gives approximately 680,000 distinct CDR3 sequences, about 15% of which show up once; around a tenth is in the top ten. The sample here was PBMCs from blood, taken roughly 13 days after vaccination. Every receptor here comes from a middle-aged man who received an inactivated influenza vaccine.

In DNA, the CDR3 is TGTGCCAGCAGCCAAGTTCCCCCGAGGGGTAGCGGCACAGATACGCAGTATTTT. It encodes CASSQVPPRGSGTDTQYF. This chain connects TRBV4-2 to TRBJ2-3, with D possibly called TRBD1 or TRBD2 (5 bases each). Deletions cut 1 base from V and 1 base from J, with 18 bases between. From germline, CDR1 is LGHNA and CDR2 YNFKEQ. This CDR3 is 18 amino acids long.

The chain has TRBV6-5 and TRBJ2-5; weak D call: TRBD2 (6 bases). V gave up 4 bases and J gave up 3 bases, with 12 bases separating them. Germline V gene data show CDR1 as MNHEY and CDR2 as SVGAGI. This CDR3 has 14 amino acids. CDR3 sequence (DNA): TGTGCCAGCAGTTCGGGGGTCAGGAAAGAGACCCAGTACTTC. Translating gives CASSSGVRKETQYF.

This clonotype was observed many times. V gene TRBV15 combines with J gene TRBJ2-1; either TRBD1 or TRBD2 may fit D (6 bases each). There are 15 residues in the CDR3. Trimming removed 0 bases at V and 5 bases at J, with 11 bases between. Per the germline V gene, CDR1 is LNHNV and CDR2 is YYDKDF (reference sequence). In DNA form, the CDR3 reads TGTGCCACCAGCAGAGATATGGGGGGCAACAATGAGCAGTTCTTC. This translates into CATSRDMGGNNEQFF.

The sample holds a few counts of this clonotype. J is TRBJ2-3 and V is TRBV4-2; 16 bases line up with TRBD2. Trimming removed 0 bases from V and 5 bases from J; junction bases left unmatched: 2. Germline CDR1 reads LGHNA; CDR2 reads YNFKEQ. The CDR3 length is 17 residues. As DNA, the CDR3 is TGTGCCAGCAGCCAAGAGGGACTAGCGGGAGGGGGAGATACGCAGTATTTT. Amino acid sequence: CASSQEGLAGGGDTQYF.

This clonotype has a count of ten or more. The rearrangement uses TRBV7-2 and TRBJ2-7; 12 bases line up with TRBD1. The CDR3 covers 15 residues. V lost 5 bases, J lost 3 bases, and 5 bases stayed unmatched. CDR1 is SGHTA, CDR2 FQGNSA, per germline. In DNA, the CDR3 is TGTGCCAGCAGCATGGGACAGGGGGCCAACTACGAGCAGTACTTC. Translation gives CASSMGQGANYEQYF.

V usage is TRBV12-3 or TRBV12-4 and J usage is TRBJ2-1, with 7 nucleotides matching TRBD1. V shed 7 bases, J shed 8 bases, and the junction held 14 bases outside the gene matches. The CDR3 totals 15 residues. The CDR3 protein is CASTLTGSSGHEQFF. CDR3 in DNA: TGTGCCAGCACCTTGACAGGGTCCTCCGGTCATGAGCAGTTCTTC.

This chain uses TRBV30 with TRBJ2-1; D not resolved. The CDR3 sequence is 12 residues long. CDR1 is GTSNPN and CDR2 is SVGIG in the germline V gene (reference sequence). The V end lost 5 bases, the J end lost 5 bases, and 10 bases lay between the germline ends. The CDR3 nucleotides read TGTGCCTGGGGATTCGGCGACAATGAGCAGTTCTTC. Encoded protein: CAWGFGDNEQFF.

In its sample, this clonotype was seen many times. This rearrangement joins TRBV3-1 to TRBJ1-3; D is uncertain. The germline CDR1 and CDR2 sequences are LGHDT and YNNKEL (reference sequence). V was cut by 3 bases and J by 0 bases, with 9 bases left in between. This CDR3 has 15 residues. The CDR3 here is CASSQAAHSGNTIYF. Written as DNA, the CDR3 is TGTGCCAGCAGCCAGGCCGCACACTCTGGAAACACCATATATTTT.

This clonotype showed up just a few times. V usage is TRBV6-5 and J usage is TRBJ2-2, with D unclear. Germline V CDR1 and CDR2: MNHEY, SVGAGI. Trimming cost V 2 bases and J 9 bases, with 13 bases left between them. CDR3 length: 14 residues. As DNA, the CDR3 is TGTGCCAGCAGTTACCCGGGTCTGACAAGGGAGCTGTTTTTT. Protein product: CASSYPGLTRELFF.

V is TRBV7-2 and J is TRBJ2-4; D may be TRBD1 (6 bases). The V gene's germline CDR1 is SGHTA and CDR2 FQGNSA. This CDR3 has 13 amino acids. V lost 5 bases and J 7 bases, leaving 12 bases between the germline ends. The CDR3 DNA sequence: TGTGCCAGCAGCACCACAGGGTCGAACATTCAGTACTTC. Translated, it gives CASSTTGSNIQYF.

The CDR3 is CASSLDMGGEQFF. In DNA, the CDR3 is TGTGCCAGCAGTTTAGATATGGGGGGAGAGCAGTTCTTC. The chain carries TRBV12-3 or TRBV12-4 and TRBJ2-1, with D perhaps matching TRBD2 (6 bases). Trimming shortened V by 1 base and J by 10 bases, and 11 bases separated the two germline ends. The CDR3 spans 13 residues.

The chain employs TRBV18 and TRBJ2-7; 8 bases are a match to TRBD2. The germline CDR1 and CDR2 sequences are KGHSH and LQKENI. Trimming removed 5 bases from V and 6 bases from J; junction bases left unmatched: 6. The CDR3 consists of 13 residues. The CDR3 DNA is TGTGCCAGCTCAACGGGACTAGTTAGCGAGCAGTACTTC. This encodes CASSTGLVSEQYF.

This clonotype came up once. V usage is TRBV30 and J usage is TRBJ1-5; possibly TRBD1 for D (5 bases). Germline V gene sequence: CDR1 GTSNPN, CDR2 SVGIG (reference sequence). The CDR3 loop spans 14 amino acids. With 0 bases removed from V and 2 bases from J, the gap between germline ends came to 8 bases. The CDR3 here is CAWSVPGGNQPQHF. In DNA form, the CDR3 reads TGTGCCTGGAGTGTACCGGGGGGCAATCAGCCCCAGCATTTT.

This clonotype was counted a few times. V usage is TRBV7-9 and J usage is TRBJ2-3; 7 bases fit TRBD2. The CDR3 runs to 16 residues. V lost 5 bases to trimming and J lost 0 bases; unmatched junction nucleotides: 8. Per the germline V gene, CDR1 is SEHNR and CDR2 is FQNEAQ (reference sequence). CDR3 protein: CASSGPSGTSTDTQYF. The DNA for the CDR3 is TGTGCCAGCAGCGGCCCTAGCGGAACTAGCACAGATACGCAGTATTTT.

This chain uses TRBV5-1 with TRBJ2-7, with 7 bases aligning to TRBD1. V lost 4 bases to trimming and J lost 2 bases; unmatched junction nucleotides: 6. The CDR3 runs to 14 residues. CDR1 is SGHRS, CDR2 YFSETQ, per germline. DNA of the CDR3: TGCGCCAGCAGCGACCGGGACAGAGCCTACGAGCAGTACTTC. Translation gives CASSDRDRAYEQYF.

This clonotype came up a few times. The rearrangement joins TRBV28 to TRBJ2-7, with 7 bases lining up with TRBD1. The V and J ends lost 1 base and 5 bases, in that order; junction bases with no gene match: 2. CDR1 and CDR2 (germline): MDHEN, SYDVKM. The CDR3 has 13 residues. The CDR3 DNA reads TGTGCCAGCAGTTTATCACAGGGGAACGAGCAGTACTTC. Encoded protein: CASSLSQGNEQYF.

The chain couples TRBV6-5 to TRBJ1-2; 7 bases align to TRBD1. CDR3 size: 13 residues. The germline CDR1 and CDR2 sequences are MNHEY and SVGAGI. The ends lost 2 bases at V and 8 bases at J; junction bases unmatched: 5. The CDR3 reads CASSYAGGRGYTF. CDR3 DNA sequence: TGTGCCAGCAGTTACGCAGGGGGACGCGGCTACACCTTC.

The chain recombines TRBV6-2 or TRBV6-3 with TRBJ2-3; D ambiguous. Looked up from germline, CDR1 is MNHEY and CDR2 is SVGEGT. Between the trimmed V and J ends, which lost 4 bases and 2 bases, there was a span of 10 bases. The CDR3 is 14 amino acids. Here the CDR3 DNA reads TGTGCCAGCAGTTTCTTGGGCGCCACAGATACGCAGTATTTT. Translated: CASSFLGATDTQYF.

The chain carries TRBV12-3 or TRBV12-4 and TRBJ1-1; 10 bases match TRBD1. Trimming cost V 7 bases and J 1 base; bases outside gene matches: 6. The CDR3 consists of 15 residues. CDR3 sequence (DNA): TGTGCCAGCACCCCTTGGACAGGGGGGAACACTGAAGCTTTCTTT. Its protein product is CASTPWTGGNTEAFF.

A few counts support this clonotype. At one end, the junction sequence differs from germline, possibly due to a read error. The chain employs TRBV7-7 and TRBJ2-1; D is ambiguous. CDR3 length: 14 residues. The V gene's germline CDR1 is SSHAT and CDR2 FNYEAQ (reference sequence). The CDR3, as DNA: TGTGCTAGCAGTCGATTGAGCTCCTACAATGAGCAGTTCTTC. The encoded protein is CASSRLSSYNEQFF.

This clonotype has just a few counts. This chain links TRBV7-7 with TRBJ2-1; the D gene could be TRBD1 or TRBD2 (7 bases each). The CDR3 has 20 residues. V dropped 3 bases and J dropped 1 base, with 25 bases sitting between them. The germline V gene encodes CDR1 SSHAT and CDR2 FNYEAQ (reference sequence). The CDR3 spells CASSLTGRGSLWGSYNEQFF. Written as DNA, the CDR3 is TGTGCCAGCAGCTTGACAGGGAGGGGTAGCCTCTGGGGGTCCTACAATGAGCAGTTCTTC.

CDR3 amino acids: CATSDPYTQYF. The CDR3 DNA reads TGTGCCACCAGTGACCCATATACGCAGTATTTT. The chain couples TRBV24-1 to TRBJ2-3; no reliable D call. There are 11 residues in the CDR3. The germline V and J ends were trimmed by 4 bases and 7 bases, with 5 bases remaining between them. Germline V CDR1 and CDR2: KGHDR, SFDVKD.

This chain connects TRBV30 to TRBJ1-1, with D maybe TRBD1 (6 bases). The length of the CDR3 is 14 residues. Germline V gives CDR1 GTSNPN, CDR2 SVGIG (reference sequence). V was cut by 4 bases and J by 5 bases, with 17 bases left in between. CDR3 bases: TGTGCCTGGAACAGGGTCCTTAGGGGTACTGAAGCTTTCTTT. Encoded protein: CAWNRVLRGTEAFF.

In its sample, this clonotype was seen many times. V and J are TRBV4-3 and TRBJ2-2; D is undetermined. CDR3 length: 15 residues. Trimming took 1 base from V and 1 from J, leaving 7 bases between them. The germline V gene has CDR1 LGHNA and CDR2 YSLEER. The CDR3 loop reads CASSQGVMNTGELFF. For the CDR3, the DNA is TGCGCCAGCAGCCAAGGAGTTATGAACACCGGGGAGCTGTTTTTT.